These 32 T cell receptor beta chains were all obtained from the same sample, sequenced in a study of regulatory T cells in long-lasting Graves disease. TCR beta libraries were built with iRepertoire HTBI primers and Arm-PCR of CDR3 regions. Each CDR3 protein is one row after TCRdb ran MiXCR on the multiplex PCR reads. The sample shows 450,000 to 700,000 distinct CDR3 sequences, roughly 14% of them seen only once. Time point specified: newly diagnosed GD, antithyroid drugs for less than 3 months. PBMC-derived RNA was used for the TCR library. The same data also went into a second study, on T cells in Graves' hyperthyroidism and ophthalmopathy.

The sample was peripheral blood mononuclear cells (PBMCs), taken at new diagnosis, from a patient treated with antithyroid drugs. Receptor source: a man in his thirties or forties with Graves disease.

This clonotype was counted at least ten times. The gene calls are TRBV11-2 and TRBJ1-1, with D uncertain. Germline assignment: CDR1 SGHAT and CDR2 FQNNGV. V lost 0 bases to trimming and J lost 0 bases, with 5 bases between them. This CDR3 region has 14 residues. CDR3: CASSLERVNTEAFF. The CDR3 nucleotides are TGTGCCAGCAGCTTAGAACGGGTGAACACTGAAGCTTTCTTT.

At least ten counts were recorded for this clonotype. This chain uses TRBV7-8 with TRBJ2-1, with D uncertain. The CDR3 is made up of 16 amino acids. Germline V gene sequence: CDR1 SGHVS, CDR2 FQNEAQ. Trimming cost V 1 base and J 0 bases, with 10 bases left between them. CDR3 DNA sequence: TGTGCCAGCAGCTTAGGGACCACCGGCTCCTACAATGAGCAGTTCTTC. This sequence encodes CASSLGTTGSYNEQFF.

About this clonotype itself: A much larger clone differs by one base, so this may be a read error. J is TRBJ2-7 and V is TRBV29-1; the D gene is possibly TRBD1 (6 bases). The CDR3 contains 13 residues. From germline, CDR1 is SQVTM and CDR2 ANQGSEA. This CDR3 reads CGVSQTGFYEQYF. CDR3 DNA: TGCGGCGTTTCGCAGACAGGATTCTACGAGCAGTACTTC.

This clonotype was detected only a few times. V is TRBV20-1 and J is TRBJ2-5; D might be TRBD1 (8 bases). The CDR3 length is 15 residues. V was pared by 1 base and J by 5 bases, with 17 bases between. Per germline, CDR1 DFQATT and CDR2 SNEGSKA (reference sequence). CDR3 coding DNA: TGCAGTGCTAGAGTCGACAGGGGAGGGTGGGAGACCCAGTACTTC. Its protein is CSARVDRGGWETQYF.

The chain joins TRBV19 to TRBJ1-5; D is unclear. V dropped 6 bases and J dropped 0 bases, with 12 bases sitting between them. Germline V gives CDR1 LNHDA, CDR2 SQIVND (reference sequence). The CDR3 extends over 15 amino acids. The CDR3 region has the DNA TGTGCCAGTAGCCGGACTAAATATAGCAATCAGCCCCAGCATTTT. This encodes CASSRTKYSNQPQHF.

This clonotype has a count of ten or more. The rearrangement joins TRBV2 to TRBJ1-1, with a possible D match to TRBD1 (6 bases). The V gene's germline CDR1 is SNHLY and CDR2 FYNNEI. The CDR3 is 17 residues long. Trimming stripped 3 bases from V and 3 bases from J, with 20 bases between. CDR3 region: CASSDLNSGGADTEAFF. The CDR3 coding sequence is TGTGCCAGCAGTGACTTGAATTCGGGGGGCGCCGACACTGAAGCTTTCTTT.

This clonotype was picked up a small number of times. The chain links TRBV7-8 to TRBJ2-3; 7 bases match TRBD2. After removal of 1 base from V and 5 bases from J, the junction contained 15 bases not matched to a gene. Germline V gene data show CDR1 as SGHVS and CDR2 as FQNEAQ. The CDR3 runs to 18 residues. Here the CDR3 reads CASSLVGFVERDQDTQYF. CDR3 sequence (DNA): TGTGCCAGCAGCTTAGTCGGTTTTGTAGAGCGGGACCAAGATACGCAGTATTTT.

This clonotype appeared a few times. This chain links TRBV7-6 with TRBJ2-5; 8 bases align to TRBD1. CDR1 is SGHVS and CDR2 is FNYEAQ in the germline V gene. The CDR3 sequence is 13 residues long. V was clipped by 8 bases and J by 5 bases; unmatched bases: 7. The CDR3 coding sequence is TGTGCCAGCGCCGCCACAGGGGGTGAGACCCAGTACTTC. Protein product: CASAATGGETQYF.

This sequence joins TRBV12-3 or TRBV12-4 and TRBJ2-7; D not certain. The CDR3 totals 14 residues. Trimming pared 5 bases from V and 0 bases from J, leaving 11 bases between. In DNA form, the CDR3 reads TGTGCCAGCAGTCCCGGTTTAGACTCCTACGAGCAGTACTTC. Its protein is CASSPGLDSYEQYF.

This clonotype showed up just a few times. This chain uses TRBV19 with TRBJ2-7; 8 bases are shared with TRBD1. The CDR3 length is 13 residues. J lost 5 bases, V lost 6 bases, and 6 bases had no gene match. The germline V gene has CDR1 LNHDA and CDR2 SQIVND (reference sequence). CDR3 DNA: TGTGCCAGTAGAGCTTCAGGGGGCCACGAGCAGTACTTC. Protein product: CASRASGGHEQYF.

This sequence joins TRBV4-1 and TRBJ1-4; D ambiguous. The ends were cut back, 8 bases at V and 7 bases at J, with 8 bases in the middle. Germline assignment: CDR1 MGHRA and CDR2 YSYEKL. CDR3 length: 11 residues. Here the CDR3 reads CASGSAEKLFF. The CDR3 DNA is TGCGCCAGCGGGTCTGCTGAAAAACTGTTTTTT.

This clonotype has a count of ten or more. This chain uses TRBV5-1 with TRBJ2-7; 13 bases are a match to TRBD2. Germline loops: CDR1 SGHRS, CDR2 YFSETQ. V lost 5 bases, J lost 2 bases, and 10 bases stayed unmatched. CDR3 length equals 17 residues. The CDR3 nucleotides are TGCGCCAGCAGTTTTGACCCAGGGACTAGCGGGACCTACGAGCAGTACTTC. It encodes CASSFDPGTSGTYEQYF.

This clonotype was picked up many times. The rearrangement links TRBV2 to TRBJ1-2; weak D call: TRBD1 (5 bases). This CDR3 comprises 16 residues. Germline V gene lookup returns CDR1 SNHLY and CDR2 FYNNEI. Trimming shortened V by 7 bases and J by 8 bases, and 26 bases separated the two germline ends. CDR3 sequence: CASMSRGRAEPRGYTF. The DNA for the CDR3 is TGTGCCAGCATGTCTCGGGGCAGGGCAGAACCGAGGGGCTACACCTTC. Based on the CDR3 plus reference TRBV2 and TRBJ1-2, the full variable domain is EPEVTQTPSHQVTQMGQEVILRCVPISNHLYFYWYRQILGQKVEFLVSFYNNEISEKSEIFDDQFSVERPDGSNFTLKIRSTKLEDSAMYFCASMSRGRAEPRGYTFGSGTRLTVV.

This clonotype was seen ten or more times. This chain links TRBV2 with TRBJ2-3; TRBD1 or TRBD2 may be the D gene (5 bases each). There are 17 residues in the CDR3. Between the trimmed V and J ends, which lost 7 bases and 4 bases, there was a span of 24 bases. Germline CDR1 and CDR2: SNHLY and FYNNEI. CDR3 sequence reads: CASINFRGDSTPDTQYF. For the CDR3, the DNA is TGTGCCAGCATCAACTTCCGAGGGGATAGCACCCCAGATACGCAGTATTTT.

The J gene is TRBJ2-6, the V gene TRBV24-1, with D perhaps TRBD1 (6 bases). Trimming removed 5 bases from V and 3 bases from J, with 10 bases in between. CDR1 is KGHDR, CDR2 SFDVKD, per germline. This CDR3 region has 15 residues. The CDR3 DNA follows: TGTGCCACCAGTGTCGGGACAAATGGGGCCAACGTCCTGACTTTC. Translating gives CATSVGTNGANVLTF.

This clonotype has at least ten counts. The chain employs TRBV7-3 and TRBJ1-1; possibly TRBD1 for D (5 bases). V shed 1 base and J shed 6 bases, with 12 bases lying between them. The germline V gene encodes CDR1 SGHTA and CDR2 FQGTGA. CDR3 length: 14 residues. CDR3 coding DNA: TGTGCCAGCAGCTTAATGGGGGTGGCGGCTGAAGCTTTCTTT. Amino acid sequence: CASSLMGVAAEAFF.

This clonotype was found many times. The rearrangement joins TRBV24-1 to TRBJ2-5, with TRBD1 identical over 9 bases. J was trimmed by 7 bases and V by 7 bases; bases with no gene match: 3. Germline V CDR1 and CDR2: KGHDR, SFDVKD. CDR3 length: 12 amino acids. The chain's CDR3 is CATSGQGRTQYF. CDR3 in DNA: TGTGCCACCAGCGGACAGGGGAGGACCCAGTACTTC.

This clonotype was recorded many times. The gene calls are TRBV29-1 and TRBJ2-1; 12 positions agree with TRBD2. With 4 bases clipped from V and 6 bases from J, the junction kept 4 bases outside the gene matches. Germline V gene lookup returns CDR1 SQVTM and CDR2 ANQGSEA. The CDR3 has 14 residues. CDR3 amino acids: CSVVRLAGVNEQFF. CDR3 nucleotide sequence: TGCAGCGTTGTACGACTAGCGGGAGTCAATGAGCAGTTCTTC.

This clonotype has more than one count but fewer than ten. A much larger clonotype is one base distant, so this may be a read error. The rearrangement uses TRBV6-4 and TRBJ2-1; 8 positions match TRBD1. The V gene's germline CDR1 is MRHNA and CDR2 SNTAGT. The CDR3 consists of 15 residues. The CDR3 DNA sequence: TGTGCCAGCAGTTACTCGTGGACAGGGACGTACGAGCAGTTCTTC. This codes for CASSYSWTGTYEQFF.

As to this clonotype: A clone one base away is much larger, so this may be a read error. The rearrangement links TRBV20-1 to TRBJ2-1, with a tentative D call TRBD1 (5 bases). The germline CDR1 and CDR2 sequences are DFQATT and SNEGSKA (reference sequence). The length of the CDR3 is 11 residues. As DNA, the CDR3 is TGCGGTGCTAGGAAAGGGGTTGAGCAGTTCTTC. This translates into CGARKGVEQFF.

There are a few counts of this clonotype. Its ends do not fully match the called genes, so a read error is possible. The chain is built from TRBV29-1 and TRBJ2-5; 9 nucleotides agree with TRBD1. Germline V gene data show CDR1 as SQVTM and CDR2 as ANQGSEA. This CDR3 contains 16 residues. The DNA for the CDR3 is TGCAGCGTCTCCACCGGGACAGGGCCCTATAGGGAGACCCAGTGCTTC. Translating it yields CSVSTGTGPYRETQCF.

This clonotype has ten or more counts. This chain links TRBV12-5 with TRBJ2-7; TRBD2 matches at 9 bases. This CDR3 has 16 residues. Per the germline V gene, CDR1 is LGHNT and CDR2 is FRNRAP. V gave up 5 bases and J gave up 3 bases; unmatched junction bases: 11. CDR3 in amino acids: CASGPLSAGGLYEQYF. Written as DNA, the CDR3 is TGTGCTAGTGGTCCCCTCTCAGCGGGAGGCCTCTACGAGCAGTACTTC.

The V and J genes are TRBV4-1 and TRBJ1-3, with D hard to call. V was shortened by 5 bases and J by 11 bases, with 13 bases between the two germline ends. The CDR3 sequence is 12 residues long. Germline V lookup: CDR1 MGHRA, CDR2 YSYEKL. The CDR3 sequence: CASSTHPLAIYF. DNA of the CDR3: TGCGCCAGCAGCACCCATCCGTTGGCCATATATTTT.

This clonotype was counted between two and nine times. The rearrangement links TRBV6-9 to TRBJ2-1, with no clear D. This CDR3 has 18 amino acids. Trimming pared 3 bases from V and 8 bases from J, leaving 26 bases between. Germline V gives CDR1 MNHGY, CDR2 SVAAGI. The CDR3 DNA is TGTGCCAGCAGTTACTCGAAATATGGGTTTAGTTTAATCGATGAGCAGTTCTTC. Translating gives CASSYSKYGFSLIDEQFF.

This clonotype was observed at least ten times. The gene calls are TRBV24-1 and TRBJ2-2, with TRBD2 as a possible D gene (7 bases). The CDR3 runs 21 residues. Between the trimmed V and J ends, which lost 5 bases and 2 bases, there was a span of 29 bases. CDR1 and CDR2 from the germline V gene are KGHDR and SFDVKD. CDR3 coding DNA: TGTGCCACCAGTGGTCTCGGACAGCGCAGGTCTAGCGGATTTAACACCGGGGAGCTGTTTTTT. Residues: CATSGLGQRRSSGFNTGELFF.

This chain uses TRBV27 with TRBJ1-2, with TRBD1 matching 7 bases. The CDR3 contains 10 residues. With 10 bases clipped from V and 13 bases from J, the junction kept 9 bases outside the gene matches. The germline V gene has CDR1 MNHEY and CDR2 SMNVEV (reference sequence). The CDR3 region is CATGTAPGTF. CDR3 in DNA: TGTGCCACCGGGACAGCCCCAGGCACCTTC.

The rearrangement joins TRBV7-2 to TRBJ1-5, with D uncertain. V was clipped by 3 bases and J by 6 bases, with 9 bases between them. Germline V gene sequence: CDR1 SGHTA, CDR2 FQGNSA. This CDR3 is built from 13 residues. The CDR3 coding sequence is TGTGCCAGCAGCTTCTCCCGGGGTCAGCCCCAGCATTTT. Its translation is CASSFSRGQPQHF. Variable domain in full (rest from reference TRBV7-2 and TRBJ1-5): GAGVSQSPSNKVTEKGKDVELRCDPISGHTALYWYRQSLGQGLEFLIYFQGNSAPDKSGLPSDRFSAERTGGSVSTLTIQRTQQEDSAVYLCASSFSRGQPQHFGDGTRLSIL.

This clonotype has a count of ten or more. The V call is TRBV2, the J call TRBJ2-7, with TRBD1 matching 9 bases. The junction had 1 base not matched to a gene; V was cut back by 6 bases and J by 1 base. CDR3 length: 13 residues. Germline loops: CDR1 SNHLY, CDR2 FYNNEI. The CDR3 loop reads CASRTGGSYEQYF. The CDR3 DNA reads TGTGCCAGCAGGACAGGGGGATCCTACGAGCAGTACTTC.

In its sample, this clonotype was seen a few times. The chain joins TRBV5-1 to TRBJ1-2; TRBD1 aligns across 7 bases. Germline lookup yields CDR1 SGHRS and CDR2 YFSETQ. The CDR3 runs to 14 residues. After removal of 2 bases from V and 8 bases from J, the junction contained 9 bases not matched to a gene. CDR3 nucleotide sequence: TGCGCCAGCAGCTTCACCCGACAGGGTCGCGGCTACACCTTC. Protein sequence: CASSFTRQGRGYTF. The full variable domain, its missing parts supplied by reference TRBV5-1 and TRBJ1-2, is KAGVTQTPRYLIKTRGQQVTLSCSPISGHRSVSWYQQTPGQGLQFLFEYFSETQRNKGNFPGRFSGRQFSNSRSEMNVSTLELGDSALYLCASSFTRQGRGYTFGSGTRLTVV.

The chain employs TRBV5-1 and TRBJ1-4; D uncertain. The CDR3 consists of 15 residues. V was shortened by 0 bases and J by 0 bases, with 6 bases between the two germline ends. Germline loops: CDR1 SGHRS, CDR2 YFSETQ. This chain's CDR3 is CASSLEAPTNEKLFF. In DNA, the CDR3 is TGCGCCAGCAGCTTGGAGGCGCCAACTAATGAAAAACTGTTTTTT.

In its sample, this clonotype was seen many times. The chain links TRBV10-3 to TRBJ1-2, with D unresolved. V was pared by 2 bases and J by 13 bases, with 17 bases between. The length of the CDR3 is 13 residues. Looked up from germline, CDR1 is ENHRY and CDR2 is SYGVKD. CDR3 sequence (DNA): TGTGCCATCAGTGAGGATACCGGCGGCTTGTGCACCTTC. Its protein product is CAISEDTGGLCTF.

This clonotype occurred many times. This chain links TRBV12-3 or TRBV12-4 with TRBJ1-3; TRBD1 is a possible D gene (5 bases). Deletions cut 4 bases from V and 3 bases from J, with 10 bases between. This CDR3 is built from 14 residues. CDR3 amino acids: CASSSGTDGNTIYF. The CDR3 nucleotides read TGTGCCAGCAGTTCCGGGACCGATGGAAACACCATATATTTT.